These 32 T cell receptor beta chains share one sample of origin, sequenced in a study of monozygotic twins with inflammatory bowel disease. TCRdb reprocessed the 5' RACE reads; each CDR3 protein has one entry and no DNA is given. Here the sample table reports about 160,000 distinct CDR3 sequences. The sample comprised blood. The source of these receptors is a human donor with ulcerative colitis or Crohn's disease, or a healthy co-twin of an affected twin (not recorded which).

This chain uses TRBV2 with TRBJ1-1; the D call from TCRdb, TRBD1, cannot be confirmed without DNA. CDR1 and CDR2 (germline): SNHLY, FYNNEI. This CDR3 is built from 15 residues. This CDR3 is CASSGDRVGTTEAFF.

The chain has TRBV20-1 and TRBJ2-3; the TCRdb call, TRBD2, lacks DNA for checking. This CDR3 region has 15 residues. Germline V CDR1 and CDR2: DFQATT, SNEGSKA (reference sequence). CDR3 sequence: CSARDPAGFTDTQYF.

The rearrangement links TRBV12-3 or TRBV12-4 to TRBJ2-5; as DNA is missing, the TRBD1 call by TCRdb cannot be tested. The CDR3 is made up of 16 amino acids. This CDR3 is CASSPRFGTLQETQYF.

The chain links TRBV28 to TRBJ1-2; with no DNA, the TCRdb D assignment of TRBD1 cannot be verified. The CDR3 is made up of 14 amino acids. CDR1 MDHEN and CDR2 SYDVKM come from the germline V gene. The CDR3 region is CASSLDGTGNGYTF.

V usage is TRBV6-2 or TRBV6-3 and J usage is TRBJ1-2; the TCRdb call, TRBD1, lacks DNA for checking. The CDR3 spans 12 residues. Germline V gene data show CDR1 as MNHEY and CDR2 as SVGEGT. CDR3 sequence reads: CASRATHYGYTF.

This chain links TRBV20-1 with TRBJ2-7; TCRdb reports TRBD1, a call that lacks DNA to check it against. Looked up from germline, CDR1 is DFQATT and CDR2 is SNEGSKA (reference sequence). This CDR3 is built from 14 residues. The CDR3 is CSVPPGGSSYEQYF.

The CDR3 loop is CASSLSGAYEQYF. This chain links TRBV5-1 with TRBJ2-7; lacking DNA, the TRBD2 call made by TCRdb goes unchecked. The CDR3 has 13 amino acids. Germline CDR1 SGHRS, CDR2 YFSETQ. The variable domain in full, with the rest retrieved from reference TRBV5-1 and TRBJ2-7, is KAGVTQTPRYLIKTRGQQVTLSCSPISGHRSVSWYQQTPGQGLQFLFEYFSETQRNKGNFPGRFSGRQFSNSRSEMNVSTLELGDSALYLCASSLSGAYEQYFGPGTRLTVT.

J is TRBJ2-3 and V is TRBV5-5; no DNA is available, so the TRBD1 call from TCRdb remains unchecked. This CDR3 is 14 amino acids long. Germline CDR1 SGHKS, CDR2 YYEKEE (reference sequence). The CDR3 loop is CASSPGQAPDTQYF. The variable domain in full, with the rest retrieved from reference TRBV5-5 and TRBJ2-3, is DAGVTQSPTHLIKTRGQQVTLRCSPISGHKSVSWYQQVLGQGPQFIFQYYEKEERGRGNFPDRFSARQFPNYSSELNVNALLLGDSALYLCASSPGQAPDTQYFGPGTRLTVL.

The chain carries TRBV5-4 and TRBJ1-6. Germline assignment: CDR1 SGHNT and CDR2 YYREEE (reference sequence). The CDR3 is made up of 12 amino acids. CDR3 amino acids: CASSLPVSPLHF.

The rearrangement joins TRBV30 to TRBJ1-3. CDR3 length equals 14 residues. From germline, CDR1 is GTSNPN and CDR2 SVGIG (reference sequence). This chain's CDR3 is CAWSYRRAGNTIYF.

The chain employs TRBV12-5 and TRBJ2-1; the D call from TCRdb, TRBD1, cannot be confirmed without DNA. Germline V gives CDR1 LGHNT, CDR2 FRNRAP. The length of the CDR3 is 12 residues. CDR3 region: CASGTAGTLHFF.

The chain employs TRBV2 and TRBJ1-1; no DNA is available, so the TRBD1 call from TCRdb remains unchecked. This CDR3 spans 14 amino acids. In germline, CDR1 is SNHLY, CDR2 FYNNEI. This CDR3 is CASSEDTMNTEAFF.

The V call is TRBV21-1, the J call TRBJ1-1; TCRdb selects TRBD1, and the lack of DNA leaves this call unchecked. TRBV21-1 is a pseudogene locus. This CDR3 region has 17 residues. The CDR3 region is CASSWPGQVHLGTEAFF.

This chain connects TRBV3-1 to TRBJ1-1; the D gene TCRdb calls, TRBD1, cannot be checked with no DNA. Germline assignment: CDR1 LGHDT and CDR2 YNNKEL (reference sequence). The CDR3 is made up of 13 amino acids. The CDR3 loop is CASRDRGRTEAFF.

The J gene is TRBJ1-2, the V gene TRBV6-6. Germline lookup yields CDR1 MNHNY and CDR2 SVGAGI (reference sequence). The CDR3 consists of 14 residues. This chain's CDR3 is CASSHRPTLDGYTF.

V and J are TRBV5-1 and TRBJ2-5; no DNA is available, so the TRBD1 call from TCRdb remains unchecked. From germline, CDR1 is SGHRS and CDR2 YFSETQ. The CDR3 length is 14 residues. The CDR3 spells CASSLSGGRETQYF.

The chain recombines TRBV5-6 with TRBJ2-7; the TRBD1 assignment by TCRdb is unverifiable without DNA. This CDR3 contains 15 residues. Germline V gene data show CDR1 as SGHDT and CDR2 as YYEEEE. The CDR3 loop is CASSQLRRGAYEQYF.

The chain has TRBV2 and TRBJ2-2; no DNA is available, so the TRBD1 call from TCRdb remains unchecked. CDR1 and CDR2 from the germline V gene are SNHLY and FYNNEI. The CDR3 extends over 14 amino acids. The CDR3 sequence is CASGPGTGLGELFF.

The rearrangement links TRBV5-1 to TRBJ2-5; there is no DNA to check the TCRdb D call of TRBD2. There are 15 residues in the CDR3. CDR1 is SGHRS, CDR2 YFSETQ, per germline. CDR3 loop: CASSLEVAGEETQYF.

The V call is TRBV18, the J call TRBJ1-1. This CDR3 has 13 residues. The germline V gene has CDR1 KGHSH and CDR2 LQKENI. CDR3 protein: CASSPPEDTEAFF.

The V gene is TRBV5-1, the J gene TRBJ1-1; as DNA is missing, the TRBD1 call by TCRdb cannot be tested. Germline V gene lookup returns CDR1 SGHRS and CDR2 YFSETQ. The CDR3 covers 14 residues. This CDR3 reads CASSLSGLGTEAFF. The variable domain in full, completed from reference TRBV5-1 and TRBJ1-1, reads KAGVTQTPRYLIKTRGQQVTLSCSPISGHRSVSWYQQTPGQGLQFLFEYFSETQRNKGNFPGRFSGRQFSNSRSEMNVSTLELGDSALYLCASSLSGLGTEAFFGQGTRLTVV.

V is TRBV10-3 and J is TRBJ2-1; the TRBD2 assignment by TCRdb is unverifiable without DNA. The germline V gene encodes CDR1 ENHRY and CDR2 SYGVKD. This CDR3 has 15 residues. CDR3 residues: CAILPSGGRYNEQFF.

The V call is TRBV28, the J call TRBJ2-7. The germline CDR1 and CDR2 sequences are MDHEN and SYDVKM. The CDR3 extends over 12 amino acids. CDR3 protein: CASRAGSYEQYF.

The chain carries TRBV5-1 and TRBJ2-3; the D call of TRBD1 rests on TCRdb alone, since no DNA is present to check it. The CDR3 runs to 14 residues. CDR1 SGHRS and CDR2 YFSETQ come from the germline V gene. The CDR3 here is CASRPGQSTDTQYF. The full variable domain, its missing parts supplied by reference TRBV5-1 and TRBJ2-3, is KAGVTQTPRYLIKTRGQQVTLSCSPISGHRSVSWYQQTPGQGLQFLFEYFSETQRNKGNFPGRFSGRQFSNSRSEMNVSTLELGDSALYLCASRPGQSTDTQYFGPGTRLTVL.

The genes are TRBV7-3 and TRBJ1-1; the D call of TRBD1 rests on TCRdb alone, since no DNA is present to check it. Looked up from germline, CDR1 is SGHTA and CDR2 is FQGTGA. The CDR3 has 14 amino acids. Here the CDR3 reads CASSPGSSNTEAFF.

This sequence joins TRBV27 and TRBJ2-3; TCRdb lists TRBD1, though no DNA is available to test this call. The CDR3 has 14 amino acids. Germline V gene lookup returns CDR1 MNHEY and CDR2 SMNVEV (reference sequence). The CDR3: CASRRGLGTDTQYF.

The genes are TRBV7-6 and TRBJ1-3; checking the TCRdb D call of TRBD1 is not possible without DNA. The CDR3 runs to 15 residues. Germline V gives CDR1 SGHVS, CDR2 FNYEAQ. This CDR3 reads CASSFTGSSGNTIYF.

J is TRBJ1-6 and V is TRBV20-1; there is no DNA to check the TCRdb D call of TRBD1. This CDR3 is built from 14 residues. CDR1 is DFQATT and CDR2 is SNEGSKA in the germline V gene (reference sequence). The CDR3 sequence: CSAPRDTYNSPLHF.

The CDR3 sequence is CASSFGGFSTDTQYF. This chain joins TRBV5-4 and TRBJ2-3; TCRdb's D call, TRBD1, is unchecked because there is no DNA. Germline lookup yields CDR1 SGHNT and CDR2 YYREEE (reference sequence). CDR3 length: 15 amino acids.

The chain has TRBV7-9 and TRBJ2-7; the D call of TRBD2 rests on TCRdb alone, since no DNA is present to check it. The V gene's germline CDR1 is SEHNR and CDR2 FQNEAQ (reference sequence). This CDR3 is 17 amino acids long. CDR3 residues: CASSLTKGLADSYEQYF.

The chain carries TRBV6-1 and TRBJ1-1; TCRdb lists TRBD1, though no DNA is available to test this call. The length of the CDR3 is 15 residues. Germline assignment: CDR1 MNHNS and CDR2 SASEGT. CDR3 sequence reads: CASSEALGGHTEAFF.

The chain links TRBV4-3 to TRBJ2-3. CDR3 length: 15 residues. CDR1 and CDR2 (germline): LGHNA, YSLEER. CDR3 amino acids: CASSQLFGSVDTQYF.